The clone carrying this TCR beta chain was picked up a small number of times. What it binds is not known. The sample comes from a study of blood T cells in healthy people across ages. Drawn from each donor were about 9 milliliters of peripheral blood. The study's findings and limits: Observed TCR beta diversity showed a strong correlation with the percentage of naive T cells as measured by flow cytometry.

CDR3 length equals 13 residues. Germline CDR1 MNHEY, CDR2 SVGAGI. V lost 5 bases to trimming and J lost 13 bases, with 20 bases between them. Sample-barcoded 5' priming and a J-beta primer mix drove a second PCR of about 6 to 12 cycles. TCRdb reanalysed the 5' RACE reads using MiXCR and keeps one entry per CDR3 protein. There are about a million distinct CDR3 sequences in the sample; roughly two fifths occur only once, and under 15% lies in the top ten. The chain uses TRBV6-5 and TRBJ2-5; possible D gene TRBD1, 5 bases. The receptor comes from a man aged 18 to 30 in good health. The sequenced sample was blood. CDR3 region: CASSEGVGPPPYF. The DNA for the CDR3 is TGTGCCAGCAGTGAAGGGGTAGGGCCTCCCCCGTACTTC.